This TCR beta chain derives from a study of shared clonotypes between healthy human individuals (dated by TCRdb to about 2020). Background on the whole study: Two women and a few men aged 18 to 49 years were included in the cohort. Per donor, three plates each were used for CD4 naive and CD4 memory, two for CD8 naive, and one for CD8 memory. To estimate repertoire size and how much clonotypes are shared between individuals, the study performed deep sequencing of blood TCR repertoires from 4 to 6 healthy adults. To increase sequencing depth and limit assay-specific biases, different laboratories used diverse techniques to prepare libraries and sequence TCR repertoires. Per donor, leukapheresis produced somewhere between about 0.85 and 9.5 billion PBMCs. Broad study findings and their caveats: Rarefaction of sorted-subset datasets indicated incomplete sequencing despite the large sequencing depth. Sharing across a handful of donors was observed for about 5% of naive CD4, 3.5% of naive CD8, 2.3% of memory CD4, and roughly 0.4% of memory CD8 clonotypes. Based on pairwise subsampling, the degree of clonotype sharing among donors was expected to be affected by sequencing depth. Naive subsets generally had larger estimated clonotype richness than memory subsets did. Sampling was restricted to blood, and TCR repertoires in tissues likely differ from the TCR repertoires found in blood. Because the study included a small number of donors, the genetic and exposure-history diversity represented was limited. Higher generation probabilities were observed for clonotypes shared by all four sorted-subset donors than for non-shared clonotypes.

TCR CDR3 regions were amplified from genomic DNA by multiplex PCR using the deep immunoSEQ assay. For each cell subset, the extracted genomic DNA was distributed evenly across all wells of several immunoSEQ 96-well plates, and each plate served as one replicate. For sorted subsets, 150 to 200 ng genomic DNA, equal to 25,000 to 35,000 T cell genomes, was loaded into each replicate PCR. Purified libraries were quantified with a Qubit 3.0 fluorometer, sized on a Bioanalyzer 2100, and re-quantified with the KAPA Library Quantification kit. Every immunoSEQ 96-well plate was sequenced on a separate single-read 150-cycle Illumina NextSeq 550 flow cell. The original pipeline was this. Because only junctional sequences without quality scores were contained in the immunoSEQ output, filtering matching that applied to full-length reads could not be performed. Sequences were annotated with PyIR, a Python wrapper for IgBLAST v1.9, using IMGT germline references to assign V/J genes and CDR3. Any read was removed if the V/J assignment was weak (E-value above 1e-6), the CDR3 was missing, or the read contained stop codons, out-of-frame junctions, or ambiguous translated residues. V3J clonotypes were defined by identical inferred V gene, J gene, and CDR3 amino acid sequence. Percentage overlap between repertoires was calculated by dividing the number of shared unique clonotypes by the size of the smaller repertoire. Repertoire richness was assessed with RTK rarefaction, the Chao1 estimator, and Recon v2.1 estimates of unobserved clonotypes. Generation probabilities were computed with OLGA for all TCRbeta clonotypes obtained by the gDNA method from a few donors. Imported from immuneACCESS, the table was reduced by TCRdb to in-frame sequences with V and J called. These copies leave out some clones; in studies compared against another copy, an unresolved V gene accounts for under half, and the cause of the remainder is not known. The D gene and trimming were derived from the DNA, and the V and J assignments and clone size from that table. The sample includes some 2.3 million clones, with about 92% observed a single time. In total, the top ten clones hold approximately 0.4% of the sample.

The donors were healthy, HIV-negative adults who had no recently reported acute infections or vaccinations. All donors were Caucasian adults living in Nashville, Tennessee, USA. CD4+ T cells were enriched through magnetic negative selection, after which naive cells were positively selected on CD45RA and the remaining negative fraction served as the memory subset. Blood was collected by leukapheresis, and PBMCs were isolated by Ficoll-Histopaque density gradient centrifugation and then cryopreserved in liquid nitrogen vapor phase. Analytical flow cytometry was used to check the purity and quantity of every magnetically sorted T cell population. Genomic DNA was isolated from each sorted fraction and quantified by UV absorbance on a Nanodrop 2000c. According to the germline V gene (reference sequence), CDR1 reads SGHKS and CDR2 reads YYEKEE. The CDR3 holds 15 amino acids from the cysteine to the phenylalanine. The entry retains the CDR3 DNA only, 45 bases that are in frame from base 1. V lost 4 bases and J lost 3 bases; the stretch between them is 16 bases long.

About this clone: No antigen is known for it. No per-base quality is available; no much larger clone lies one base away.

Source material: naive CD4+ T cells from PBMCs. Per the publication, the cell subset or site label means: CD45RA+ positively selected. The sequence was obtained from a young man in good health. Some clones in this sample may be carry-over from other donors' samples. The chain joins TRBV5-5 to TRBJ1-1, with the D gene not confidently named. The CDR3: CASSKNTDYYTEAFF. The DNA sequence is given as TGTGCCAGCAGCAAAAATACGGATTACTACACTGAAGCTTTCTTT. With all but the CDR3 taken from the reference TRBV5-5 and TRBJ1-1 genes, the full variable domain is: DAGVTQSPTHLIKTRGQQVTLRCSPISGHKSVSWYQQVLGQGPQFIFQYYEKEERGRGNFPDRFSARQFPNYSSELNVNALLLGDSALYLCASSKNTDYYTEAFFGQGTRLTVV.